Described below is a single T cell receptor (beta chain) sequence and its context. What it binds is unknown. CDR1 and CDR2 from the germline V gene are SGDLS and YYNGEE. V was pared by 4 bases and J by 13 bases, with 12 bases between. The CDR3 extends over 11 amino acids. This entry belongs to a study of cytomegalovirus exposure and HLA in healthy donors. Study-level findings and limits: Previously analyzed data showed that most TCR beta V segments were productive at a frequency of about 87% or about 30%.

Use of 60 Vbeta and 13 Jbeta primers characterized the PCR. Assay used: immunoSEQ multiplex PCR; TCRdb lists only in-frame clones, some missing. This sample's table reports some 150,000 clones. The clonotype was recovered from a woman under 30 in good health and CMV-seropositive. This chain joins TRBV9 and TRBJ2-1; no reliable D call. Sequenced sample: PBMCs. DNA of the CDR3: TGTGCCAGCAGCCCCCATACAACCCAGTTCTTC. Amino acid sequence: CASSPHTTQFF.